The 17 T cell receptor beta chains listed next were all sequenced from one sample in a study of yellow fever vaccine responses in identical twins (dated by TCRdb to about 2018). The protocol used for the library was RT-PCR. Instrument on record: Illumina HiSeq 2500. The public reads were run again by TCRdb, first through fastp at Q25 and then through MiXCR, and only productive beta chains were kept. When rows share a CDR3 protein, they turn into one entry using the most common DNA and genes. Recorded for this sample are 30,000 to 40,000 distinct CDR3 sequences; roughly 60% of them occurred a single time. Of the sample, 4.5% is held by the ten largest clones. Specimen: T cells from blood (PBMCs), unsorted or a sorted subset (not recorded which), collected before or after yellow fever vaccination (not recorded which). These receptors all stem from a woman between 18 and 29 years old who received the yellow fever vaccine. Donor details come from another sample of the same person, matched by shared clones.

The chain combines TRBV4-2 with TRBJ2-7; 11 bases are a match to TRBD2. Germline lookup yields CDR1 LGHNA and CDR2 YNFKEQ. V was clipped by 2 bases and J by 5 bases; unmatched bases: 5. The CDR3 runs to 15 residues. CDR3 bases: TGTGCCAGCAGCCAAACACTAGCGGGAGTCGACGAGCAGTACTTC. Amino acid sequence: CASSQTLAGVDEQYF.

The chain uses TRBV29-1 and TRBJ1-2; 9 nucleotides line up with TRBD1. Germline-derived CDR1 and CDR2 are SQVTM and ANQGSEA. The CDR3 runs 14 residues. V shed 4 bases, J shed 7 bases, and the junction held 10 bases outside the gene matches. CDR3 region: CSVGSGTGLGGYTF. In DNA form, the CDR3 reads TGCAGCGTTGGATCGGGGACAGGGTTGGGTGGCTACACCTTC.

In its sample, this clonotype was seen a few times. This rearrangement joins TRBV14 to TRBJ2-5; D unresolved. Germline V CDR1 and CDR2: SGHDN, FVKESK. The CDR3 length is 12 residues. V lost 1 base to trimming and J lost 5 bases, with 5 bases between them. The CDR3 DNA is TGTGCCAGCAGCCAAGGGTACGAGACCCAGTACTTC. It translates to CASSQGYETQYF. The full variable domain, in which reference TRBV14 and TRBJ2-5 provide the parts outside the CDR3, is EAGVTQFPSHSVIEKGQTVTLRCDPISGHDNLYWYRRVMGKEIKFLLHFVKESKQDESGMPNNRFLAERTGGTYSTLKVQPAELEDSGVYFCASSQGYETQYFGPGTRLLVL.

This sequence joins TRBV13 and TRBJ2-7, with unresolved D. Germline-derived CDR1 and CDR2 are PRHDT and FYEKMQ (reference sequence). The CDR3 spans 13 residues. Trimming removed 0 bases at V and 2 bases at J, with 5 bases between. DNA of the CDR3: TGTGCCAGCAGCTTAGGCGCTACCTACGAGCAGTACGTC. This translates into CASSLGATYEQYV.

DNA of the CDR3: TGCAGTGCAAAAAGACAGGGGACCCAAGAGACCCAGTACTTC. Its translation: CSAKRQGTQETQYF. This chain connects TRBV20-1 to TRBJ2-5, with TRBD1 matching 8 bases. From germline, CDR1 is DFQATT and CDR2 SNEGSKA (reference sequence). V trimming: 6 bases; J trimming: 1 base; junction bases outside the gene matches: 7. The CDR3 covers 14 residues.

This clonotype has more than one count but fewer than ten. The chain's CDR3 is CASSVSYELFF. Here the CDR3 DNA reads TGTGCCAGCAGTGTCTCCTATGAGCTGTTTTTT. This rearrangement joins TRBV2 to TRBJ2-2; D gene uncertain. Germline CDR1 is SNHLY and CDR2 is FYNNEI. V was trimmed by 4 bases and J by 11 bases, leaving 8 bases between them. The length of the CDR3 is 11 residues.

The chain recombines TRBV7-6 with TRBJ2-2; TRBD1 or TRBD2 may be the D gene (6 bases each). Trimming removed 4 bases at V and 1 base at J, with 16 bases between. This CDR3 has 17 amino acids. Germline V gene data show CDR1 as SGHVS and CDR2 as FNYEAQ. For the CDR3, the DNA is TGTGCCAGCAGCTCTAAACGAGGGGGGCAGAACACCGGGGAGCTGTTTTTT. It is translated as CASSSKRGGQNTGELFF.

This clonotype occurred a few times. J is TRBJ2-3 and V is TRBV11-1; 8 bases agree with TRBD2. V lost 4 bases and J lost 0; bases outside the gene matches: 6. CDR3 size: 16 residues. Germline V gives CDR1 SGHAT, CDR2 FQDESV (reference sequence). The DNA for the CDR3 is TGTGCCAGCAGCTCGATAGCGGGACCTAGCACAGATACGCAGTATTTT. Translated: CASSSIAGPSTDTQYF.

This clonotype was recorded a few times. The J gene is TRBJ1-4, the V gene TRBV6-1; no clear D. The CDR3 extends over 16 amino acids. Trimming removed 8 bases at V and 0 bases at J, with 16 bases between. CDR1 and CDR2 (germline): MNHNS, SASEGT. For the CDR3, the DNA is TGTGCCAGCGACCGTGGCAGGCAGACAACTAATGAAAAACTGTTTTTT. It translates to CASDRGRQTTNEKLFF.

This clonotype has just one count. The V gene is TRBV13, the J gene TRBJ2-5; 10 nucleotides line up with TRBD2. CDR3 length equals 14 residues. Germline V gene lookup returns CDR1 PRHDT and CDR2 FYEKMQ (reference sequence). Trimming cost V 4 bases and J 2 bases; bases outside gene matches: 1. This CDR3 reads CASSSLAGQETQYF. The CDR3 bases are TGTGCCAGCAGCTCACTAGCGGGACAAGAGACCCAGTACTTC.

This chain joins TRBV29-1 and TRBJ2-7, with 7 nucleotides matching TRBD2. Germline CDR1 and CDR2: SQVTM and ANQGSEA. The CDR3 is made up of 12 amino acids. Trimming cost V 7 bases and J 6 bases; bases outside gene matches: 9. CDR3 in amino acids: CSAGREAAEQYF. In DNA form, the CDR3 reads TGCAGCGCCGGACGGGAGGCGGCCGAGCAGTACTTC.

This clonotype turned up a few times. J is TRBJ1-2 and V is TRBV11-1; 7 bases map to TRBD1. CDR1 and CDR2 (germline): SGHAT, FQDESV (reference sequence). The CDR3 extends over 15 amino acids. J gave up 7 bases and V 7 bases, and 15 bases lay outside the gene matches. The CDR3 DNA reads TGTGCCAGCATTCAAACAGGGGTGCCGATACGTGGCTACACCTTC. Translating it yields CASIQTGVPIRGYTF. The whole variable domain, filled in from reference TRBV11-1 and TRBJ1-2, reads EAEVAQSPRYKITEKSQAVAFWCDPISGHATLYWYRQILGQGPELLVQFQDESVVDDSQLPKDRFSAERLKGVDSTLKIQPAELGDSAMYLCASIQTGVPIRGYTFGSGTRLTVV.

The V call is TRBV11-1, the J call TRBJ2-7; no firm D call. Germline V gene data show CDR1 as SGHAT and CDR2 as FQDESV (reference sequence). With 4 bases removed from V and 2 bases from J, the gap between germline ends came to 9 bases. The CDR3 has 13 residues. The CDR3 coding sequence is TGTGCCAGCAGCTCGCACAAGACCTACGAGCAGTACGTC. Its translation: CASSSHKTYEQYV.

The chain recombines TRBV7-2 with TRBJ2-1, with D uncertain. Trimming shortened V by 1 base and J by 3 bases, and 10 bases separated the two germline ends. The CDR3 spans 15 residues. Per germline, CDR1 SGHTA and CDR2 FQGNSA. The CDR3 here is CASSLESGFYNEQFF. CDR3 sequence (DNA): TGTGCCAGCAGCTTAGAGTCCGGCTTCTACAATGAGCAGTTCTTC.

The chain links TRBV19 to TRBJ2-1; 9 bases fit TRBD2. The J segment lost 2 bases and the V segment lost 4 bases, leaving 15 bases of the junction unmatched. CDR1 LNHDA and CDR2 SQIVND come from the germline V gene (reference sequence). CDR3 size: 19 residues. The CDR3 coding sequence is TGTGCCAGTAGTACCATTTTCGGCGGGAGGGCCAGAACCTACAATGAGCAGTTCTTC. Amino acid sequence: CASSTIFGGRARTYNEQFF.

V and J are TRBV23-1 and TRBJ1-1; D ambiguous. TRBV23-1 is noted as an ORF with a role that remains uncertain. V shed 5 bases and J shed 5 bases, with 6 bases lying between them. The CDR3 extends over 11 amino acids. The CDR3 nucleotides read TGCGCCAGCAGTGGGGAGACTGAAGCTTTCTTT. This translates into CASSGETEAFF.

This clonotype showed up just a few times. The rearrangement links TRBV12-3 or TRBV12-4 to TRBJ1-5; D might be TRBD1 (6 bases). Trimming shortened V by 3 bases and J by 1 base, and 7 bases separated the two germline ends. This CDR3 is 14 amino acids long. The CDR3, as DNA: TGTGCCAGCAGTTTCGGACAGAGCAATCAGCCCCAGCATTTT. Amino acids: CASSFGQSNQPQHF.